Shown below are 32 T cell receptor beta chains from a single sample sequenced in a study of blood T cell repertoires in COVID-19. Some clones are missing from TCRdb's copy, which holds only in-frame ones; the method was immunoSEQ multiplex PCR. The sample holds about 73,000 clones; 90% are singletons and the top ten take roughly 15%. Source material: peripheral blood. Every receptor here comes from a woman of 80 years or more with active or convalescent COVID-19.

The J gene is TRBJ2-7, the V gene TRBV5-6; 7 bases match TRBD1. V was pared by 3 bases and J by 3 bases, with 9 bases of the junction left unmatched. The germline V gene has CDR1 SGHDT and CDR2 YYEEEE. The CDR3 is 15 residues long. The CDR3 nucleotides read TGTGCCAGCAGCTCCCCCGGGACAGTAATCTACGAGCAGTACTTC. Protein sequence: CASSSPGTVIYEQYF.

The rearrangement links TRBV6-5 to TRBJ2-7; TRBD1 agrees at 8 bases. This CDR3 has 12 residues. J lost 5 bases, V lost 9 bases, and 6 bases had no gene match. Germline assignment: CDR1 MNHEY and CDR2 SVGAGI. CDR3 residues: CASGQGTNEQYF. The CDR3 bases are TGTGCCAGTGGACAGGGTACCAACGAGCAGTACTTC.

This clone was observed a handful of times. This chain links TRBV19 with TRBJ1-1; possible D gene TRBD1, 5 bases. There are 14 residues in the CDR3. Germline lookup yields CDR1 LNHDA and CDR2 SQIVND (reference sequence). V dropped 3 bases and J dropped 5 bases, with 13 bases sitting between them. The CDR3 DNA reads TGTGCCAGTAGTATCGCAGGGCCTGTTACTGAAGCTTTCTTT. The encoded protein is CASSIAGPVTEAFF. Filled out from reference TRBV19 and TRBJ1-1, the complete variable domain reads DGGITQSPKYLFRKEGQNVTLSCEQNLNHDAMYWYRQDPGQGLRLIYYSQIVNDFQKGDIAEGYSVSREKKESFPLTVTSAQKNPTAFYLCASSIAGPVTEAFFGQGTRLTVV.

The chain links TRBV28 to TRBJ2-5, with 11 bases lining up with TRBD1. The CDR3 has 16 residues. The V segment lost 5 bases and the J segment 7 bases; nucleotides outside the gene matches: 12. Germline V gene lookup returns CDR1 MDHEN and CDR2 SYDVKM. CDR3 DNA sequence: TGTGCCAGCAGTATCACCGGGACAGGGGGGGGCGCGACCCAGTACTTC. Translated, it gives CASSITGTGGGATQYF.

In nucleotides, the CDR3 is TGTGCCAGCACCGGACCCTTTGGGGGGACAGATACGCAGTATTTT. It specifies CASTGPFGGTDTQYF. The V gene is TRBV6-5, the J gene TRBJ2-3; TRBD2 is a possible D gene (6 bases). The CDR3 runs 15 residues. Germline V CDR1 and CDR2: MNHEY, SVGAGI. V gave up 7 bases and J gave up 3 bases, with 17 bases separating them.

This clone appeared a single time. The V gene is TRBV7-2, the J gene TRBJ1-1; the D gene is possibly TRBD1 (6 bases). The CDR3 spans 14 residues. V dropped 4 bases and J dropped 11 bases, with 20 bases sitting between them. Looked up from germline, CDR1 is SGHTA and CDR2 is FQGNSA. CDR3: CASSSQTGIMGAFF. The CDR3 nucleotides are TGTGCCAGCAGCTCACAGACAGGCATCATGGGGGCTTTCTTT. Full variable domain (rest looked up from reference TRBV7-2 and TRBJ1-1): GAGVSQSPSNKVTEKGKDVELRCDPISGHTALYWYRQSLGQGLEFLIYFQGNSAPDKSGLPSDRFSAERTGGSVSTLTIQRTQQEDSAVYLCASSSQTGIMGAFFGQGTRLTVV.

CDR3 in amino acids: CASSHIRGISSYEQYF. The CDR3 DNA reads as TGTGCCAGCAGCCACATCAGGGGGATAAGCTCCTACGAGCAGTACTTC. The V gene is TRBV3-1 (or the pseudogene TRBV3-2), the J gene TRBJ2-7; 7 bases are shared with TRBD1. Germline CDR1 is LGHDT and CDR2 is YNNKEL (reference sequence). Trimming at V came to 3 bases and at J to 0 bases, leaving 8 bases not matched to a gene. This CDR3 contains 16 residues.

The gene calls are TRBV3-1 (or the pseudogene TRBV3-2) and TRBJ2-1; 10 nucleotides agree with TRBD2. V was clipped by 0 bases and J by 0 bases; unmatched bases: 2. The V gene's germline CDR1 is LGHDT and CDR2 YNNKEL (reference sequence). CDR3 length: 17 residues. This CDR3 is CASSQDASGSSYNEQFF. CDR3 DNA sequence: TGTGCCAGCAGCCAAGATGCTAGCGGGAGCTCCTACAATGAGCAGTTCTTC.

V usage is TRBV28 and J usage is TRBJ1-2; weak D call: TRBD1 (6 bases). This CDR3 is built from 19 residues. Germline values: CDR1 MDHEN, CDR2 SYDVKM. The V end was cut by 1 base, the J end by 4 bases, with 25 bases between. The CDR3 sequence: CASSLFGEQVGALSYGYTF. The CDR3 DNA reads TGTGCCAGCAGTTTATTTGGGGAACAGGTGGGGGCTTTAAGCTATGGCTACACCTTC.

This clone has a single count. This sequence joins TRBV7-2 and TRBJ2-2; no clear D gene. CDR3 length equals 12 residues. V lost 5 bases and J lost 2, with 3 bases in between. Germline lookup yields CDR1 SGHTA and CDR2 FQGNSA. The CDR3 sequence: CASSLNTGELFF. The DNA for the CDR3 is TGTGCCAGCAGCCTCAACACCGGGGAGCTGTTTTTT.

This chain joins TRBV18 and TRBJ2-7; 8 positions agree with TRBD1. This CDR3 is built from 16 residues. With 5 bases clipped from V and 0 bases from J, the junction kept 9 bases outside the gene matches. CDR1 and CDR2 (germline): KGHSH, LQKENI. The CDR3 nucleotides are TGTGCCAGCTCAGGTGACAGGGGTAGGGGCTCCTACGAGCAGTACTTC. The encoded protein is CASSGDRGRGSYEQYF.

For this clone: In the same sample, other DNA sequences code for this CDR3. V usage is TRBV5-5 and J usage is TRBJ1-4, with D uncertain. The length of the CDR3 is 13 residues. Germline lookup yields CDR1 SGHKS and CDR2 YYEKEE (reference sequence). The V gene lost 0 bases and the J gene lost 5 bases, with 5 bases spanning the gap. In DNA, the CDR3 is TGTGCCAGCAGCTTGGGTGCGAATGAAAAACTGTTTTTT. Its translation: CASSLGANEKLFF.

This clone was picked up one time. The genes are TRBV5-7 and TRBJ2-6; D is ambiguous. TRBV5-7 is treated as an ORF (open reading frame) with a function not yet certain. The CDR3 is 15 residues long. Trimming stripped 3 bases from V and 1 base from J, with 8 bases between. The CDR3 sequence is CASSYIWSGANVLTF. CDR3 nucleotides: TGTGCCAGCAGCTACATATGGTCTGGGGCCAACGTCCTGACTTTC.

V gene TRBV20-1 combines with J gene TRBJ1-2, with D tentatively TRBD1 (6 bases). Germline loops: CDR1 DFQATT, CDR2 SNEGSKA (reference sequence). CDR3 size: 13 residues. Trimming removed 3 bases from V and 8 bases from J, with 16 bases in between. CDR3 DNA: TGCAGTGCTAGTCACGACAGGAAAATCGGCTACACCTTC. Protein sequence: CSASHDRKIGYTF.

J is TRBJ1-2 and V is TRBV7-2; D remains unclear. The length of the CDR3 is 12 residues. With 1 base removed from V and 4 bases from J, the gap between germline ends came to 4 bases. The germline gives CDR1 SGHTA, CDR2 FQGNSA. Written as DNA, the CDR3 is TGTGCCAGCAGCTTAGATCGCTATGGCTACACCTTC. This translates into CASSLDRYGYTF.

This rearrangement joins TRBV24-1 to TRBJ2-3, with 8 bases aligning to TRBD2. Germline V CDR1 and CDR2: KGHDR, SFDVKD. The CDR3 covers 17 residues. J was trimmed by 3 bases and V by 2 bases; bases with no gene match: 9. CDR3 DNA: TGTGCCACCAGTGATTCATTAGCGGGGAGGGATACAGATACGCAGTATTTT. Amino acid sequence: CATSDSLAGRDTDTQYF.

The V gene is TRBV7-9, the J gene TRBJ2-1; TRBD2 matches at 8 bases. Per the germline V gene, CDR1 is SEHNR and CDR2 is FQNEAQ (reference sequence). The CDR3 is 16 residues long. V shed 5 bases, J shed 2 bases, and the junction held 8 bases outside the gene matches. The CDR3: CASSIKSGGTYNEQFF. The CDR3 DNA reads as TGTGCCAGCAGCATCAAGAGCGGGGGCACCTACAATGAGCAGTTCTTC.

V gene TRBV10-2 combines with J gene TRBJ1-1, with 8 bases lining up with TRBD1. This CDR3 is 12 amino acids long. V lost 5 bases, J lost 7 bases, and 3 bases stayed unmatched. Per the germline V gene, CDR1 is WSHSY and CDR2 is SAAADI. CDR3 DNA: TGCGCCAGCAGTCCCGGGACAGGTGAAGCTTTCTTT. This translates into CASSPGTGEAFF.

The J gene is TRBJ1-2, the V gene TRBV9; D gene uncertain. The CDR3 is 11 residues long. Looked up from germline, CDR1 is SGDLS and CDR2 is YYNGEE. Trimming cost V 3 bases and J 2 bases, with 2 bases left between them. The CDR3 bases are TGTGCCAGCAGCGCGAACTATGGCTACACCTTC. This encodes CASSANYGYTF.

The CDR3 DNA is TGTGCCAGCAGCCTACAGGGTTGGTCCTACGAGCAGTACTTC. Translating it yields CASSLQGWSYEQYF. The genes are TRBV7-9 and TRBJ2-7, with D tentatively TRBD1 (6 bases). V was clipped by 5 bases and J by 1 base, with 12 bases between them. The CDR3 consists of 14 residues. Germline V CDR1 and CDR2: SEHNR, FQNEAQ (reference sequence).

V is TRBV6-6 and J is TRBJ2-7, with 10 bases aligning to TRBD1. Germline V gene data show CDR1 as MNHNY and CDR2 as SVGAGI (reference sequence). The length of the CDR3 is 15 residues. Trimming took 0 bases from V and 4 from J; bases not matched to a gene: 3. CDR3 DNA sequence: TGTGCCAGCAGTTACTCAAGGGACAGGGGTTACGAGCAGTACTTC. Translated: CASSYSRDRGYEQYF.

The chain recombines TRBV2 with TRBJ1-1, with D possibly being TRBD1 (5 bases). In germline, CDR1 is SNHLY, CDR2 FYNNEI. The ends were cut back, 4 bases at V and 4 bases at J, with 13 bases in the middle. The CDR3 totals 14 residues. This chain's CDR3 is CASSVEGFITEAFF. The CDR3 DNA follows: TGTGCCAGCAGTGTGGAGGGGTTCATCACTGAAGCTTTCTTT.

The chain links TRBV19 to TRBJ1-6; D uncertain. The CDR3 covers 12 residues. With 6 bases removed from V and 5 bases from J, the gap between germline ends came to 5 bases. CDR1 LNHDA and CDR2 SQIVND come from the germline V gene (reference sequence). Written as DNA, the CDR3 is TGTGCCAGTAGCGAGGATAATTCACCCCTCCACTTT. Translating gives CASSEDNSPLHF. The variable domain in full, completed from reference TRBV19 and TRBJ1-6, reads DGGITQSPKYLFRKEGQNVTLSCEQNLNHDAMYWYRQDPGQGLRLIYYSQIVNDFQKGDIAEGYSVSREKKESFPLTVTSAQKNPTAFYLCASSEDNSPLHFGNGTRLTVT.

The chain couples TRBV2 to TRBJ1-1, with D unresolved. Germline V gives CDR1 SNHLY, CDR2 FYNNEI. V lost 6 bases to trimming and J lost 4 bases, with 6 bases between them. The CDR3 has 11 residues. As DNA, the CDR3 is TGTGCCAGCAGGGGAGGCACTGAAGCTTTCTTT. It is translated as CASRGGTEAFF. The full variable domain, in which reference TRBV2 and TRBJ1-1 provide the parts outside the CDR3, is EPEVTQTPSHQVTQMGQEVILRCVPISNHLYFYWYRQILGQKVEFLVSFYNNEISEKSEIFDDQFSVERPDGSNFTLKIRSTKLEDSAMYFCASRGGTEAFFGQGTRLTVV.

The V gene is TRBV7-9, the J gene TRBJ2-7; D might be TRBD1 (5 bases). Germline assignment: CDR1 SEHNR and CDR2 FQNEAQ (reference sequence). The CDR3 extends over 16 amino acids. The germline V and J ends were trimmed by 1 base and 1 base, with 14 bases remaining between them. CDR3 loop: CASSLVYGARSYEQYF. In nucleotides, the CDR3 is TGTGCCAGCAGCTTAGTATATGGGGCTCGGTCCTACGAGCAGTACTTC. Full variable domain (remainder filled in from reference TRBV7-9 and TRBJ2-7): DTGVSQNPRHKITKRGQNVTFRCDPISEHNRLYWYRQTLGQGPEFLTYFQNEAQLEKSRLLSDRFSAERPKGSFSTLEIQRTEQGDSAMYLCASSLVYGARSYEQYFGPGTRLTVT.

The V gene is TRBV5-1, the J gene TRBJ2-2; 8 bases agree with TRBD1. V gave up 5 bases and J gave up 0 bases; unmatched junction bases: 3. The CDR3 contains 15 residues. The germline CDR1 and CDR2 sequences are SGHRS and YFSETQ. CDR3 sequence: CASREQGANTGELFF. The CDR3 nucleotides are TGCGCCAGCAGGGAACAGGGGGCGAACACCGGGGAGCTGTTTTTT.

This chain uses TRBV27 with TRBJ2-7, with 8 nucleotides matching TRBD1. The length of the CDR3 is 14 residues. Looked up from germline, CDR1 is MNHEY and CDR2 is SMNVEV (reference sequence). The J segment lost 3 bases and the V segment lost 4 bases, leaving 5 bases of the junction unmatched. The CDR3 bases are TGTGCCAGCAGTTCGGGACAGGCGGACTACGAGCAGTACTTC. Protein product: CASSSGQADYEQYF.

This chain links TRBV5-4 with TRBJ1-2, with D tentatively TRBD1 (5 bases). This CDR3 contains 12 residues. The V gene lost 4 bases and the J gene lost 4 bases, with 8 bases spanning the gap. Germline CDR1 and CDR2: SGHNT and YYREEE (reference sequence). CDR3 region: CASSAGLYGYTF. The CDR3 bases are TGTGCCAGCAGCGCGGGGCTCTATGGCTACACCTTC.

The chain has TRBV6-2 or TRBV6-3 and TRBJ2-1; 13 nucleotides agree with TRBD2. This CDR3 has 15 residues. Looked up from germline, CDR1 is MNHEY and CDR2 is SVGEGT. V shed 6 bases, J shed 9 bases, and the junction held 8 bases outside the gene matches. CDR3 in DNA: TGTGCCAGCAGCACTAGCGGGGGGGCCGTTAGTGAGCAGTTCTTC. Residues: CASSTSGGAVSEQFF.

Here the CDR3 DNA reads TGTGCCAGCAGCTTAGGGCAGGGAAATGAAAAACTGTTTTTT. Protein product: CASSLGQGNEKLFF. The chain is built from TRBV7-2 and TRBJ1-4; D may be TRBD1 (5 bases). Trimming cost V 1 base and J 5 bases, with 8 bases left between them. The CDR3 loop spans 14 amino acids. Germline V CDR1 and CDR2: SGHTA, FQGNSA. Full variable domain (rest looked up from reference TRBV7-2 and TRBJ1-4): GAGVSQSPSNKVTEKGKDVELRCDPISGHTALYWYRQSLGQGLEFLIYFQGNSAPDKSGLPSDRFSAERTGGSVSTLTIQRTQQEDSAVYLCASSLGQGNEKLFFGSGTQLSVL.

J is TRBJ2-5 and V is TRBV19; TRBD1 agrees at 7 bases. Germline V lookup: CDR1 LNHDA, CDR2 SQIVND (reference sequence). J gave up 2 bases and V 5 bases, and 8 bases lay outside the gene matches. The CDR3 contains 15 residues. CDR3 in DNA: TGTGCCAGTAGTGTAGTGGGGGACAGTCAAGAGACCCAGTACTTC. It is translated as CASSVVGDSQETQYF. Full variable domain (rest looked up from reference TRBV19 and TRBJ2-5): DGGITQSPKYLFRKEGQNVTLSCEQNLNHDAMYWYRQDPGQGLRLIYYSQIVNDFQKGDIAEGYSVSREKKESFPLTVTSAQKNPTAFYLCASSVVGDSQETQYFGPGTRLLVL.

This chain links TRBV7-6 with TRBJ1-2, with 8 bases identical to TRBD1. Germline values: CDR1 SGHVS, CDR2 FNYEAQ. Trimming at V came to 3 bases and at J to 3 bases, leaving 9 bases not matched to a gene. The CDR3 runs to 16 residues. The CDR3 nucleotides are TGTGCCAGCAGCTTGGACAGGGAGAGATATGACTATGGCTACACCTTC. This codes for CASSLDRERYDYGYTF.